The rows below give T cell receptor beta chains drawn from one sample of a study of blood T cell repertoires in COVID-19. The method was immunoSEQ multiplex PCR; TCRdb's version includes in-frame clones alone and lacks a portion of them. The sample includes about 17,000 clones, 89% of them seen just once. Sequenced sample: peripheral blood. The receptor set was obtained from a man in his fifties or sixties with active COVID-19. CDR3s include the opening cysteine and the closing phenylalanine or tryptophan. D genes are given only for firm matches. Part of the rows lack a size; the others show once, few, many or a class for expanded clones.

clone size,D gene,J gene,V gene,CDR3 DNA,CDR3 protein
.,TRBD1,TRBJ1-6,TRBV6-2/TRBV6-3,TGTGCCAGCAGTTACTCGTTACAGGGGAATTCACCCCTCCACTTT,CASSYSLQGNSPLHF
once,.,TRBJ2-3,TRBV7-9,TGTGCCAGCAGCCCCACAGGGGCCGGGGGGGTTGGCACAGATACGCAGTATTTT,CASSPTGAGGVGTDTQYF
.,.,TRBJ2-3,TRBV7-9,TGTGCCAGTCGGGCTAGCGTGGGGGATACGCAGTATTTT,CASRASVGDTQYF
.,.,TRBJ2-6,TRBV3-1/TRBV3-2,TGTGCCAGCAGCCAAGCGGGAGAGAGCTCTGGGGCCAACGTCCTGACTTTC,CASSQAGESSGANVLTF
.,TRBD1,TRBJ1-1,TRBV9,TGTGCCAGCAGCGTCCATCCCGGGACAGGGGATATTGAAGCTTTCTTT,CASSVHPGTGDIEAFF
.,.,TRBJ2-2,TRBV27,TGTGCCAGCAGTTGGAGGCGGGGGCAGGGCACCGGGGAGCTGTTTTTT,CASSWRRGQGTGELFF
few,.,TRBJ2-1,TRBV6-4,TGTGCCAGCAGTGACCCTGGGCCCAGGGAGCAGTTCTTC,CASSDPGPREQFF
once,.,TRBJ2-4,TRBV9,TGTGCCAGCAGTCCGAACTCGGACTCTCGGTTTGCCAAAAACATTCAGTACTTC,CASSPNSDSRFAKNIQYF
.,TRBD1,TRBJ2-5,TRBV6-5,TGTGCCAGCAGTTATCGGGCAGGGGGTTGGGCAGAGACCCAGTACTTC,CASSYRAGGWAETQYF
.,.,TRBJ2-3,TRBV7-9,TGTGCCAGCAGCTTAGTGAGTAGCGCAGTCAGCACAGATACGCAGTATTTT,CASSLVSSAVSTDTQYF
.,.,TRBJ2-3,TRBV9,TGTGCCAGCAGCGAAGCGGATACGCAGTATTTT,CASSEADTQYF
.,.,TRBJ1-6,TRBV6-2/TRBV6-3,TGTGCCAGCAGTTACTCACCAGGGGAGGGTTCACCCCTCCACTTT,CASSYSPGEGSPLHF
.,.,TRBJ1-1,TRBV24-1,TGTGCCACCAGTTTAGTCCTCTTT,CATSLVLF
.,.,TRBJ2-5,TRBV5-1,TGCGCCAGCAGCTTGTTCCGGGGGGCGCAAGAGACCCAGTACTTC,CASSLFRGAQETQYF
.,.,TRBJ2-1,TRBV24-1,TGTGCCACCAGTACTAGATTCAGTGAGCAGTTCTTC,CATSTRFSEQFF
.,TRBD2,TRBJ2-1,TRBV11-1,TGTGCCAGCAGCTTAGGGCTAGCGGGGTACAATGAGCAGTTCTTC,CASSLGLAGYNEQFF
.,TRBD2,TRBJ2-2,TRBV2,TGTGCCAGCAGGGCGACTAGCGGGGGGGCCGGGGAGCTGTTTTTT,CASRATSGGAGELFF
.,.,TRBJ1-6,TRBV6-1,TGTGCCAGCAGTGAAAATATTAATTCACCCCTCCACTTT,CASSENINSPLHF
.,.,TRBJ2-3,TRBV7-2,TGTGCCAGCAGCTTAGCGTTGGGCACCGCGAACACAGATACGCAGTATTTT,CASSLALGTANTDTQYF
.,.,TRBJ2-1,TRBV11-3,TGTGCCAGCCCCTCCCCTAGAGGGATCTCCTACAATGAGCAGTTCTTC,CASPSPRGISYNEQFF
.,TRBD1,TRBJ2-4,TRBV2,TGTGCCAGCAGGATGACAGGGGCGGCCAAAAACATTCAGTACTTC,CASRMTGAAKNIQYF
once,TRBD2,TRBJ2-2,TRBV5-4,TGTGCCAGCAGCTCCGGACTAGCGGGGGGTCTCACCGGGGAGCTGTTTTTT,CASSSGLAGGLTGELFF
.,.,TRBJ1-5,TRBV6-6,TGTGCCAGCAGTTACTCAACAAATCAGCCCCAGCATTTT,CASSYSTNQPQHF
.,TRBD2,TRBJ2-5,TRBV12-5,TGTGCTAGTGGGGGGGGGACTAGCCGGAGGATGAAAGAGACCCAGTACTTC,CASGGGTSRRMKETQYF
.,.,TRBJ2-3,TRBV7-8,TGTGCCAGCAGCCATGCCTTGCGGGGCGGCACAGATACGCAGTATTTT,CASSHALRGGTDTQYF
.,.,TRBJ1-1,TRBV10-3,TGTGCCATCCAGGACTATGGTGAAGCTTTCTTT,CAIQDYGEAFF
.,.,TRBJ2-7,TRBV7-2,TGTGCCAGCAGCGAACAGGGCCTCTACGAGCAGTACTTC,CASSEQGLYEQYF